This T cell receptor beta chain appears in the sequencing data of a study of blood T cell repertoires in COVID-19 (dated by TCRdb to between 2020 and 2021). Study-wide context: Samples covering the acute and convalescent phases of COVID-19 were provided by collaborators in the United States, Italy and Spain. The material from the prospective study consisted of cDNA or gDNA derived from T cells, B-cell-depleted T cells, or PBMCs. The dataset comprised deeply sampled blood TCRbeta repertoires from subjects exposed to, actively infected with, or recovered from COVID-19. The repertoires were released in a freely available public database meant as a resource for research on the immune response to SARS-CoV-2. Samples came from the ongoing ImmuneRACE study (first 160 participants) plus 1,254 subjects from 6 global collaborators. Nearly every sample came with metadata listing a de-identified subject ID, COVID-19 status, age in years and sex. Where available, HLA class I and class II types were obtained from metadata supplied by the sample provider rather than from assay-based typing. Broad study findings and their caveats: How much clinical and demographic metadata was included differed by source and by participant, and the metadata was provided uncurated.

TCRbeta CDR3 regions were amplified from genomic DNA using the immunoSEQ Assay, a bias-controlled multiplex PCR. The study's own analysis went as follows. Nucleated cell counts per sample were estimated from amplification of reference gene primers within the assay. To quantify the absolute abundance of each unique TCRbeta CDR3 rearrangement, sequence reads were collapsed and filtered. For each sample, productive Simpson clonality was calculated as the square root of Simpson's diversity index over productive rearrangements. As stored in TCRdb, this immuneACCESS dataset retains in-frame rearrangements with V and J assigned. A fraction of the clones does not appear; measured against another copy, unresolved V genes explain less than half of the discrepancy, and the remainder lacks a known reason. That table gives V, J and clone size, and the DNA gave D and trimming. The sample contains approximately 250,000 clones, 90% of them found a single time. The ten largest clones capture over 4% of the sample.

Participants in the prospective study were enrolled through a virtual design, were aged 18 to 89 years, and lived in about 25 United States geographic areas. In the prospective study, cohorts were assigned on the basis of participant-reported clinical history obtained from a screening survey and a study questionnaire. In the prospective study, mobile phlebotomists collected whole blood, serum and a nasopharyngeal or oropharyngeal swab from each participant. Over an approximately 2-month period, participants in the prospective study had the option of providing additional blood draws and questionnaires. Blood samples from the prospective study were shipped frozen or at room temperature prior to DNA extraction. The germline V gene (reference sequence) sets CDR1 to MNHNY and CDR2 to SVGAGI. The CDR3 contains 14 residues, cysteine and phenylalanine counted. Only CDR3 DNA remains: 42 bases, in frame from the first base. The germline V end is reduced by 2 bases and the J end by 5 bases; junction bases left unmatched: 2.

This clone was seen only once. Its target antigen remains unknown. Base qualities are not at hand, and no much larger clone is one base apart. This TCR derives from a woman in her thirties with acute COVID-19. Input material: PBMCs or T cells enriched from blood (not recorded which). The chain links TRBV6-6 with TRBJ1-1; TRBD1 agrees with 10 junctional bases. The DNA sequence is TGTGCCAGCAGTTACGGACAGGGGGAAACTGAAGCTTTCTTT. This is translated as CASSYGQGETEAFF.